This record looks at one T cell receptor beta chain sequence and its context. This sample stems from a study of blood T cell repertoires in COVID-19. As for the study in general: Material from acute and convalescent COVID-19 was sourced from the United States, Italy and Spain. PBMCs, B-cell-depleted T cells, or T cells were the source of the cDNA or gDNA that made up the material.

Source study methods: Cell counts per sample came from amplifying reference gene primers. Sequenced by immunoSEQ multiplex PCR; TCRdb stores in-frame clones only, minus some. The DNA gave D and trimming, while V, J and clone size come from that table. The sample carries a few hundred thousand clones, 87% recorded once. Participant age was 18 to 89 years, and participants resided in roughly 24 US areas. The CDR3 runs 14 residues. Germline assignment: CDR1 MNHEY and CDR2 SVGAGI. The germline V and J ends were trimmed by 2 bases and 1 base, with 8 bases remaining between them. The clonotype was recovered from a woman aged 18-29 years who had recovered from COVID-19. The sequencing sample was made of PBMCs or T cells enriched from blood (not recorded which). J is TRBJ1-1 and V is TRBV6-5; no clear D gene. CDR3 DNA: TGTGCCAGCAGTTACGAACAGCCGAACACTGAAGCTTTCTTT. The encoded protein is CASSYEQPNTEAFF.